This T cell receptor (beta chain) was obtained from a study of molecular identifiers for immune sequencing clone quantification. TCRdb ran MiXCR on the PCR reads and lists one entry per CDR3 protein. Of approximately 630,000 distinct CDR3 sequences in the sample, 25% were seen once. J lost 1 base, V lost 1 base, and 13 bases had no gene match. The CDR3 length is 19 residues. The germline gives CDR1 MGHRA, CDR2 YSYEKL. The genes are TRBV4-1 and TRBJ2-1, with 7 bases aligning to TRBD2. What was sequenced was naive CD8+ T cells from blood, with Jurkat cell RNA spiked in. The subset was: FACS-sorted CD8+CD4-CCR7+CD45RA+ naive T cells. This receptor was taken from a human donor in good health. Some libraries in this study had Jurkat cell RNA spiked in. The CDR3 is CASSQVWGTAGDSYNEQFF. For the CDR3, the DNA is TGCGCCAGCAGCCAAGTTTGGGGGACGGCGGGAGATTCCTACAATGAGCAGTTCTTC.